These 17 T cell receptor beta chains originate from one sample sequenced in a study of shared clonotypes between healthy human individuals. Measured with immunoSEQ multiplex PCR; TCRdb has only the in-frame clones, and not every one. The sample lists 1,100,000 or so clones, approximately 78% occurring once. Source material: memory CD4+ T cells from PBMCs. Subset specified: CD45RA-negative fraction. The receptors originated from a man younger than 35 in good health. Some clones in this sample may be carry-over from other donors' samples.

V gene TRBV28 combines with J gene TRBJ1-2; D ambiguous. Trimming removed 2 bases from V and 2 bases from J, with 6 bases in between. The germline gives CDR1 MDHEN, CDR2 SYDVKM. CDR3 length: 13 residues. The CDR3 sequence is CASSLPRNYGYTF. The CDR3 DNA is TGTGCCAGCAGTTTACCCAGAAACTATGGCTACACCTTC.

J is TRBJ2-3 and V is TRBV7-2; 7 bases map to TRBD1. The germline CDR1 and CDR2 sequences are SGHTA and FQGNSA. The ends lost 0 bases at V and 4 bases at J; junction bases unmatched: 7. The CDR3 spans 16 residues. CDR3 sequence (DNA): TGTGCCAGCAGCTTAGCTGTAACAGGGGTGGCAGATACGCAGTATTTT. Encoded protein: CASSLAVTGVADTQYF.

The rearrangement joins TRBV6-1 to TRBJ1-1, with TRBD1 as a possible D gene (6 bases). CDR1 is MNHNS and CDR2 is SASEGT in the germline V gene. Trimming cost V 6 bases and J 4 bases, with 18 bases left between them. This CDR3 is built from 15 residues. The CDR3 coding sequence is TGTGCCAGCAGCCACAACAGGGCGACGGTCACTGAAGCTTTCTTT. This encodes CASSHNRATVTEAFF.

The rearrangement links TRBV5-1 to TRBJ2-5; no clear D. The CDR3 length is 15 residues. Per germline, CDR1 SGHRS and CDR2 YFSETQ. Between the trimmed V and J ends, which lost 1 base and 1 base, there was a span of 11 bases. CDR3 residues: CASSLSSGPQETQYF. The CDR3, as DNA: TGCGCCAGCAGCTTGTCGTCAGGACCCCAAGAGACCCAGTACTTC. The full variable domain, completed using reference TRBV5-1 and TRBJ2-5, is KAGVTQTPRYLIKTRGQQVTLSCSPISGHRSVSWYQQTPGQGLQFLFEYFSETQRNKGNFPGRFSGRQFSNSRSEMNVSTLELGDSALYLCASSLSSGPQETQYFGPGTRLLVL.

The genes are TRBV7-4 and TRBJ1-1; a possible D gene is TRBD1 (5 bases). The CDR3 runs to 15 residues. Germline CDR1 SGHVT, CDR2 SQSDAQ. The V end lost 1 base, the J end lost 1 base, and 10 bases lay between the germline ends. This chain's CDR3 is CASSLGGRPNTEAFF. The CDR3 region has the DNA TGTGCCAGCAGCTTAGGGGGCCGCCCGAACACTGAAGCTTTCTTT.

The chain joins TRBV27 to TRBJ1-1; no clear D gene. Germline assignment: CDR1 MNHEY and CDR2 SMNVEV (reference sequence). V shed 2 bases and J shed 0 bases, with 7 bases lying between them. The CDR3 is 14 amino acids. The CDR3 sequence: CASSLMAMNTEAFF. Here the CDR3 DNA reads TGTGCCAGCAGTTTAATGGCCATGAACACTGAAGCTTTCTTT.

This clone was found once. The V call is TRBV7-3, the J call TRBJ2-5; possibly TRBD1 for D (5 bases). This CDR3 comprises 15 residues. V was cut by 0 bases and J by 1 base, with 9 bases left in between. Per the germline V gene, CDR1 is SGHTA and CDR2 is FQGTGA. In nucleotides, the CDR3 is TGTGCCAGCAGCTTAACCAGGGCCCCCCAAGAGACCCAGTACTTC. It encodes CASSLTRAPQETQYF.

This sequence joins TRBV30 and TRBJ1-1; no clear D gene. Germline CDR1 and CDR2: GTSNPN and SVGIG (reference sequence). The CDR3 has 14 residues. Trimming pared 0 bases from V and 11 bases from J, leaving 19 bases between. CDR3 sequence: CAWSVIENARKAFF. CDR3 sequence (DNA): TGTGCCTGGAGTGTGATAGAAAACGCTAGGAAGGCTTTCTTT. Full variable domain (rest looked up from reference TRBV30 and TRBJ1-1): SQTIHQWPATLVQPVGSPLSLECTVEGTSNPNLYWYRQAAGRGLQLLFYSVGIGQISSEVPQNLSASRPQDRQFILSSKKLLLSDSGFYLCAWSVIENARKAFFGQGTRLTVV.

V is TRBV29-1 and J is TRBJ1-2; weak D call: TRBD1 (5 bases). Between the trimmed V and J ends, which lost 0 bases and 6 bases, there was a span of 5 bases. This CDR3 region has 11 residues. Germline lookup yields CDR1 SQVTM and CDR2 ANQGSEA. In DNA, the CDR3 is TGCAGCGTTGAAGAGGGGGATGGCTACACCTTC. It specifies CSVEEGDGYTF.

This chain links TRBV11-3 with TRBJ2-3; possibly TRBD1 for D (6 bases). Germline V gives CDR1 SGHNT, CDR2 YENEEA. V gave up 5 bases and J gave up 3 bases, with 12 bases separating them. The CDR3 length is 14 residues. In DNA, the CDR3 is TGTGCCAGCAGCCTGGACAGCGCAACAGATACGCAGTATTTT. This sequence encodes CASSLDSATDTQYF.

V is TRBV15 and J is TRBJ2-7; 10 bases are shared with TRBD2. The CDR3 contains 15 residues. The germline CDR1 and CDR2 sequences are LNHNV and YYDKDF (reference sequence). Trimming at V came to 5 bases and at J to 4 bases, leaving 8 bases not matched to a gene. CDR3 in amino acids: CATSGRTSGGYEQYF. For the CDR3, the DNA is TGTGCCACCAGCGGACGGACTAGCGGAGGATACGAGCAGTACTTC.

Notes on this clone: The sample holds other DNA sequences that translate to the same CDR3. This rearrangement joins TRBV7-2 to TRBJ1-3; unclear D gene. Germline V lookup: CDR1 SGHTA, CDR2 FQGNSA. The CDR3 has 15 residues. With 2 bases removed from V and 0 bases from J, the gap between germline ends came to 8 bases. The CDR3 sequence: CASSLTGSSGNTIYF. For the CDR3, the DNA is TGTGCCAGCAGCTTAACCGGGAGCTCTGGAAACACCATATATTTT.

On this clone: Other nucleotide sequences from this sample produce the same CDR3. V usage is TRBV28 and J usage is TRBJ1-2, with 8 bases identical to TRBD1. The CDR3 runs 15 residues. Germline V gene data show CDR1 as MDHEN and CDR2 as SYDVKM. After removal of 3 bases from V and 0 bases from J, the junction contained 3 bases not matched to a gene. The CDR3 is CASSFSGGPNYGYTF. The CDR3 nucleotides are TGTGCCAGCAGTTTTTCAGGGGGCCCTAACTATGGCTACACCTTC.

The gene calls are TRBV7-6 and TRBJ1-4; D is unclear. V lost 4 bases, J lost 14 bases, and 14 bases lay in between. This CDR3 has 12 amino acids. Germline CDR1 and CDR2: SGHVS and FNYEAQ. The CDR3 DNA follows: TGTGCCAGCAGCTCTCCTTTGGGGAGTCTGTTTTTT. Translating gives CASSSPLGSLFF.

Only one count was recorded for this clone. This rearrangement joins TRBV28 to TRBJ2-7; possibly TRBD1 for D (6 bases). Trimming took off 4 bases at V and 6 bases at J, with 13 bases between the two ends. The CDR3 covers 13 residues. Germline V gene sequence: CDR1 MDHEN, CDR2 SYDVKM. The chain's CDR3 is CASSYRDVREQYF. CDR3 bases: TGTGCCAGCAGTTACAGGGACGTACGCGAGCAGTACTTC.

The V gene is TRBV6-5, the J gene TRBJ1-5; tentatively, D is TRBD1 (6 bases). The V end was cut by 7 bases, the J end by 3 bases, with 16 bases between. CDR3 length: 15 residues. Looked up from germline, CDR1 is MNHEY and CDR2 is SVGAGI. The CDR3 sequence is CASTSTAGANQPQHF. The CDR3 nucleotides are TGTGCCAGCACCTCTACGGCAGGGGCCAATCAGCCCCAGCATTTT.

The J gene is TRBJ2-7, the V gene TRBV28; 14 nucleotides align to TRBD2. CDR3 size: 15 residues. V lost 4 bases to trimming and J lost 7 bases; unmatched junction nucleotides: 6. From germline, CDR1 is MDHEN and CDR2 SYDVKM. CDR3 sequence reads: CASSWGTSGSREQYF. CDR3 nucleotide sequence: TGTGCCAGCAGTTGGGGGACTAGCGGGAGTCGAGAGCAGTACTTC.